The 29 T cell receptor beta chains listed next were all sequenced from one sample in a study of Graves' ophthalmopathy and Graves' hyperthyroidism. Investigators amplified TCR beta CDR3 regions from RNA transcripts. In the first round, RT-PCR was carried out with HTBI primers, and a multiplex PCR formed the second round. Each CDR3 protein is one row after TCRdb ran MiXCR on the multiplex PCR reads. Of 360,000 or so distinct CDR3 sequences listed, around 19% are singletons. Sequences were obtained from peripheral blood. The receptor source for this set is a woman under 30 with Graves' ophthalmopathy.

V usage is TRBV28 and J usage is TRBJ1-1, with a weak D call TRBD1 (5 bases). Germline V gene sequence: CDR1 MDHEN, CDR2 SYDVKM. CDR3 length equals 12 residues. Trimming took off 2 bases at V and 13 bases at J, with 14 bases between the two ends. CDR3 nucleotide sequence: TGTGCCAGCAGTTTACGGGGGGTTGACGGTTTCTTT. Translation gives CASSLRGVDGFF.

This clonotype occurred many times. V usage is TRBV10-3 and J usage is TRBJ1-1; 8 positions agree with TRBD1. V dropped 4 bases and J dropped 1; count of bases not matched to a gene: 8. CDR1 and CDR2 (germline): ENHRY, SYGVKD. This CDR3 spans 16 amino acids. CDR3 bases: TGTGCCATCAGTGGTCCAGGGGGCGGTCAGAACACTGAAGCTTTCTTT. Protein: CAISGPGGGQNTEAFF.

Ten or more counts support this clonotype. The chain links TRBV3-1 to TRBJ1-1, with TRBD1 matching 9 bases. V gave up 1 base and J gave up 6 bases; unmatched junction bases: 12. The CDR3 consists of 17 residues. Germline V gene sequence: CDR1 LGHDT, CDR2 YNNKEL (reference sequence). The CDR3 bases are TGTGCCAGCAGCCAAGTCTCTGCGGGGACAGGGCCCCCTGAAGCTTTCTTT. Translated, it gives CASSQVSAGTGPPEAFF.

This clonotype was recorded at least ten times. The chain's CDR3 is CASRVDRVSQPQHF. The CDR3 DNA follows: TGTGCCAGCAGGGTTGACAGGGTCAGTCAGCCCCAGCATTTT. The genes are TRBV6-1 and TRBJ1-5; TRBD1 agrees at 7 bases. Germline V lookup: CDR1 MNHNS, CDR2 SASEGT. This CDR3 is built from 14 residues. The V gene end was trimmed by 6 bases and the J gene end by 6 bases; junction bases not matched to a gene: 8.

This clonotype was found many times. This chain connects TRBV5-1 to TRBJ1-5; a weak D match, TRBD1 (5 bases). Germline lookup yields CDR1 SGHRS and CDR2 YFSETQ. V shed 5 bases and J shed 4 bases, with 10 bases lying between them. This CDR3 spans 13 amino acids. The CDR3 sequence is CASRVRGNQPQHF. CDR3 sequence (DNA): TGCGCCAGCAGAGTTAGGGGAAATCAGCCCCAGCATTTT.

This clonotype was observed at least ten times. The chain couples TRBV2 to TRBJ1-2; D remains ambiguous. CDR1 is SNHLY and CDR2 is FYNNEI in the germline V gene. This CDR3 contains 13 residues. V was cut by 6 bases and J by 7 bases, with 15 bases left in between. The CDR3 region is CASSPLQHGGYTF. The CDR3 nucleotides are TGTGCCAGCAGCCCCTTGCAGCACGGTGGCTACACCTTC.

This clonotype has at least ten counts. The chain recombines TRBV7-2 with TRBJ2-7, with unresolved D. The CDR3 consists of 13 residues. The germline V and J ends were trimmed by 2 bases and 0 bases, with 5 bases remaining between them. Germline-derived CDR1 and CDR2 are SGHTA and FQGNSA. This CDR3 is CASSLWVSYEQYF. In DNA form, the CDR3 reads TGTGCCAGCAGCTTATGGGTCTCCTACGAGCAGTACTTC.

This clonotype was recorded many times. The J gene is TRBJ2-7, the V gene TRBV6-5; either TRBD1 or TRBD2 may supply D (5 bases each). Germline V gene lookup returns CDR1 MNHEY and CDR2 SVGAGI. V lost 0 bases to trimming and J lost 2 bases, with 17 bases between them. The CDR3 length is 17 residues. CDR3 DNA sequence: TGTGCCAGCAGTTACTCGGACTCCCCGGGACCTCCCTACGAGCAGTACTTC. This translates into CASSYSDSPGPPYEQYF.

This clonotype was seen many times. The chain carries TRBV12-3 or TRBV12-4 and TRBJ2-7; no reliable D call. V shed 0 bases and J shed 2 bases, with 11 bases lying between them. This CDR3 region has 15 residues. The DNA for the CDR3 is TGTGCCAGCAGTTTAGCGGACCGCGTGACCTACGAGCAGTACTTC. Protein product: CASSLADRVTYEQYF.

This clonotype was observed at least ten times. The V call is TRBV11-1, the J call TRBJ2-4; 8 bases align to TRBD2. The CDR3 has 18 residues. From germline, CDR1 is SGHAT and CDR2 FQDESV (reference sequence). J gave up 3 bases and V 3 bases, and 13 bases lay outside the gene matches. The CDR3 DNA follows: TGTGCCAGCAGCTTGTTTAGCGGGGCTGCTTACGGCAAAAACATTCAGTACTTC. It specifies CASSLFSGAAYGKNIQYF.

Concerning this clonotype itself: At one end the junction does not follow the germline gene, possibly because of a read error. This chain connects TRBV4-1 to TRBJ1-5; D is uncertain. The CDR3 has 15 residues. CDR1 MGHRA and CDR2 YSYEKL come from the germline V gene. The CDR3 DNA reads TGCGCCAGCATCCAAGAAGGCGGGGACAATCAGCCCCAGCATTTT. Translation: CASIQEGGDNQPQHF.

This clonotype was recorded many times. The chain recombines TRBV7-2 with TRBJ2-5; no definite D call. Germline loops: CDR1 SGHTA, CDR2 FQGNSA. There are 15 residues in the CDR3. The V gene lost 1 base and the J gene lost 1 base, with 10 bases spanning the gap. In nucleotides, the CDR3 is TGTGCCAGCAGCTTAGTTCCTGGTACCCAAGAGACCCAGTACTTC. It codes for CASSLVPGTQETQYF.

V gene TRBV6-2 or TRBV6-3 combines with J gene TRBJ1-1; D remains unclear. V lost 3 bases, J lost 1 base, and 12 bases lay in between. From germline, CDR1 is MNHEY and CDR2 SVGEGT. The CDR3 sequence is 15 residues long. CDR3 sequence: CASSYSDPENTEAFF. DNA of the CDR3: TGTGCCAGCAGTTATAGTGACCCAGAGAACACTGAAGCTTTCTTT.

This clonotype was found many times. The chain's CDR3 is CASSQASGSDTEAFF. The CDR3, as DNA: TGCGCCAGCAGCCAAGCCAGTGGGTCGGACACTGAAGCTTTCTTT. The chain couples TRBV4-3 to TRBJ1-1; unclear D gene. This CDR3 contains 15 residues. Germline CDR1 and CDR2: LGHNA and YSLEER. Deletions cut 1 base from V and 3 bases from J, with 12 bases between.

This clonotype was detected a few times. The chain joins TRBV6-1 to TRBJ1-1, with TRBD1 matching over 9 bases. This CDR3 spans 16 amino acids. V shed 6 bases and J 4 bases; nucleotides not matched to a gene: 12. From germline, CDR1 is MNHNS and CDR2 SASEGT. The CDR3 DNA sequence: TGTGCCAGCAGCCCCACCGGGACAGGGCGAATCACTGAAGCTTTCTTT. Protein: CASSPTGTGRITEAFF.

This rearrangement joins TRBV18 to TRBJ2-5; tentatively, D is TRBD2 (5 bases). CDR3 length equals 15 residues. CDR1 and CDR2 from the germline V gene are KGHSH and LQKENI. Trimming left V 0 bases short and J 1 base short, with 9 bases between. In DNA, the CDR3 is TGTGCCAGCTCACCACCGACAACTAGCCAAGAGACCCAGTACTTC. It yields the protein CASSPPTTSQETQYF.

This clonotype was counted ten times or more. V is TRBV19 and J is TRBJ2-2; 8 positions agree with TRBD2. J gave up 0 bases and V 4 bases, and 4 bases lay outside the gene matches. The CDR3 consists of 16 residues. Germline CDR1 LNHDA, CDR2 SQIVND (reference sequence). The CDR3 bases are TGTGCCAGTAGTAGGACGGGAGGGTCGAACACCGGGGAGCTGTTTTTT. Protein sequence: CASSRTGGSNTGELFF.

This clonotype was seen many times. The J gene is TRBJ2-1, the V gene TRBV12-3 or TRBV12-4; 9 bases are a match to TRBD2. Losses at the gene ends were 8 bases for V and 10 bases for J; bases not matched to a gene: 21. The CDR3 runs to 17 residues. The CDR3 sequence is CASVTLGLAGNQGEQFF. The CDR3 DNA sequence: TGTGCCAGCGTAACCCTGGGTCTAGCGGGAAACCAGGGGGAGCAGTTCTTC.

Ten or more counts support this clonotype. This chain links TRBV7-2 with TRBJ2-7; the match to TRBD2 covers 8 bases. V shed 3 bases and J 3 bases; nucleotides not matched to a gene: 7. The CDR3 runs 15 residues. Germline loops: CDR1 SGHTA, CDR2 FQGNSA. The CDR3 coding sequence is TGTGCCAGCAGCTTTACCGGGACTAGATTCTACGAGCAGTACTTC. It is translated as CASSFTGTRFYEQYF.

The sample holds many counts of this clonotype. The chain uses TRBV30 and TRBJ1-5, with D uncertain. Germline V CDR1 and CDR2: GTSNPN, SVGIG (reference sequence). This CDR3 comprises 12 residues. The V gene lost 8 bases and the J gene lost 1 base, with 9 bases spanning the gap. The CDR3 region has the DNA TGTGCCCTTGGCGGGAGCAATCAGCCCCAGCATTTT. Translated: CALGGSNQPQHF. Drawing the rest from reference TRBV30 and TRBJ1-5, the complete variable domain is SQTIHQWPATLVQPVGSPLSLECTVEGTSNPNLYWYRQAAGRGLQLLFYSVGIGQISSEVPQNLSASRPQDRQFILSSKKLLLSDSGFYLCALGGSNQPQHFGDGTRLSIL.

This clonotype has at least ten counts. DNA of the CDR3: TGTGCCAGCAGCCCCGTATGGGGGCGGGAGATCACCGGGGAGCTGTTTTTT. Amino acids: CASSPVWGREITGELFF. The chain links TRBV3-1 to TRBJ2-2; D perhaps matches TRBD2 (7 bases). Trimming pared 4 bases from V and 4 bases from J, leaving 19 bases between. The CDR3 loop spans 17 amino acids. In germline, CDR1 is LGHDT, CDR2 YNNKEL (reference sequence).

This clonotype was counted ten times or more. This rearrangement joins TRBV12-3 or TRBV12-4 to TRBJ2-4; maybe TRBD1 (5 bases). The CDR3 runs to 17 residues. V dropped 7 bases and J dropped 3 bases, with 22 bases sitting between them. The DNA for the CDR3 is TGTGCCAGCACCCAAATTCAGGGCAGGGTGGGCAAAAACATTCAGTACTTC. Encoded protein: CASTQIQGRVGKNIQYF.

On this clonotype itself: This sequence may be a read error, since a much larger clone differs from it by one base. The rearrangement joins TRBV30 to TRBJ2-4, with unresolved D. Germline CDR1 GTSNPN, CDR2 SVGIG (reference sequence). The CDR3 extends over 11 amino acids. The CDR3 is CAWSAKSIQYF. CDR3 coding DNA: TGTGCCTGGAGTGCGAAAAGCATTCAGTACTTC.

V is TRBV24-1 and J is TRBJ2-3; D is unresolved. Trimming removed 4 bases at V and 0 bases at J, with 16 bases between. The CDR3 runs 17 residues. Germline CDR1 is KGHDR and CDR2 is SFDVKD. The DNA of the CDR3 is TGTGCCACCAGTGACCCCAAGTCAGTAATTAGCACAGATACGCAGTATTTT. Translating it yields CATSDPKSVISTDTQYF.

This clonotype was found many times. The rearrangement uses TRBV6-5 and TRBJ2-5, with 8 bases that match TRBD2. J was trimmed by 10 bases and V by 5 bases; bases with no gene match: 15. Germline V gene sequence: CDR1 MNHEY, CDR2 SVGAGI. The CDR3 loop spans 15 amino acids. The CDR3 loop reads CASSLDSGALGIQYF. The CDR3 bases are TGTGCCAGCAGTCTCGATAGCGGGGCCCTCGGGATCCAGTACTTC.

This clonotype was recorded many times. This chain's CDR3 is CASRAVYGELFF. CDR3 sequence (DNA): TGTGCCAGCAGGGCAGTTTACGGGGAGCTGTTTTTT. The V call is TRBV6-5, the J call TRBJ2-2; D is ambiguous. The CDR3 has 12 residues. Germline assignment: CDR1 MNHEY and CDR2 SVGAGI. V was cut by 6 bases and J by 7 bases, with 9 bases left in between.

This clonotype was detected many times. The chain combines TRBV12-3 or TRBV12-4 with TRBJ1-6; 11 nucleotides align to TRBD1. The CDR3 is 15 residues long. The V gene end was trimmed by 1 base and the J gene end by 9 bases; junction bases not matched to a gene: 2. DNA for the CDR3: TGTGCCAGCAGTTTAGGGACAGGGGGCCGTTCACCCCTCCACTTT. Translating it yields CASSLGTGGRSPLHF.

Details on this clonotype: A much larger clone lies a single base off, so this may be a read error. CDR3 region: CATSDWGQGTDTQYF. In nucleotides, the CDR3 is TGTGCCACCAGTGATTGGGGACAGGGCACAGATACGCAGTATTTT. The chain couples TRBV24-1 to TRBJ2-3; the match to TRBD1 covers 8 bases. Unmatched junction bases numbered 1, after V lost 2 bases and J lost 1 base. Germline CDR1 and CDR2: KGHDR and SFDVKD. The CDR3 contains 15 residues.

This clonotype was detected ten times or more. The chain combines TRBV6-2 or TRBV6-3 with TRBJ2-2; a possible D gene is TRBD2 (5 bases). V lost 6 bases and J 6 bases, leaving 17 bases between the germline ends. Germline V gene data show CDR1 as MNHEY and CDR2 as SVGEGT. This CDR3 comprises 15 residues. The CDR3 DNA follows: TGTGCCAGCAGCTTTACGGGGTTAAGCGCCGGGGAGCTGTTTTTT. Translating it yields CASSFTGLSAGELFF.